The 31 T cell receptor beta chains listed next were all sequenced from one sample in a study of cytomegalovirus exposure and HLA in healthy donors. It was with 60 Vbeta and 13 Jbeta primers that the PCR ran. Assay used: immunoSEQ multiplex PCR; TCRdb lists only in-frame clones, some missing. The sample has about 43,000 clones, roughly 60% seen once. The sequenced sample consisted of PBMCs. Receptors originate from a human donor in good health.

V usage is TRBV30 and J usage is TRBJ2-7; 9 bases agree with TRBD1. The V segment lost 4 bases and the J segment 3 bases; nucleotides outside the gene matches: 10. CDR3 length: 15 amino acids. Per the germline V gene, CDR1 is GTSNPN and CDR2 is SVGIG (reference sequence). CDR3 in amino acids: CAWISGTGPFYEQYF. The CDR3 DNA is TGTGCCTGGATTTCCGGGACAGGGCCTTTCTACGAGCAGTACTTC. Supplemented by reference TRBV30 and TRBJ2-7, the full variable domain reads SQTIHQWPATLVQPVGSPLSLECTVEGTSNPNLYWYRQAAGRGLQLLFYSVGIGQISSEVPQNLSASRPQDRQFILSSKKLLLSDSGFYLCAWISGTGPFYEQYFGPGTRLTVT.

This chain uses TRBV10-1 with TRBJ2-3; perhaps TRBD2 as D (5 bases). Germline assignment: CDR1 WNHNN and CDR2 SYGVQD (reference sequence). The CDR3 loop spans 14 amino acids. The ends were cut back, 6 bases at V and 5 bases at J, with 15 bases in the middle. The CDR3 DNA follows: TGCGCCAGCAGCAGGACTTATCCCGGAGATACGCAGTATTTT. Translating gives CASSRTYPGDTQYF.

CDR3 sequence (DNA): TGTGCCAGCAGCGTGGGCCGCACAGATACGCAGTATTTT. Translating gives CASSVGRTDTQYF. This sequence joins TRBV6-5 and TRBJ2-3; D call uncertain. V lost 6 bases and J lost 1, with 8 bases in between. Germline assignment: CDR1 MNHEY and CDR2 SVGAGI. CDR3 length equals 13 residues.

This clone was seen a few times. This chain joins TRBV11-2 and TRBJ2-7, with 7 bases lining up with TRBD1. After removal of 4 bases from V and 5 bases from J, the junction contained 14 bases not matched to a gene. The V gene's germline CDR1 is SGHAT and CDR2 FQNNGV. This CDR3 has 16 residues. CDR3 nucleotides: TGTGCCAGCAGCTCAGTACCGGGACAGCCTAAGAACGAGCAGTACTTC. Translating it yields CASSSVPGQPKNEQYF.

This chain uses TRBV5-8 with TRBJ1-6, with TRBD1 matching 7 bases. The CDR3 sequence is 14 residues long. V gave up 0 bases and J gave up 10 bases; unmatched junction bases: 4. Germline V gene sequence: CDR1 SGHTS, CDR2 YDEGEE. The CDR3 sequence is CASSLGQGRSPLHF. CDR3 sequence (DNA): TGTGCCAGCAGCTTGGGACAGGGTCGATCACCCCTCCACTTT.

The chain's CDR3 is CASSLAGGGGGEKLFF. The DNA of the CDR3 is TGTGCCAGCAGCTTGGCCGGTGGGGGCGGGGGTGAAAAACTGTTTTTT. The rearrangement links TRBV5-4 to TRBJ1-4, with a possible D match to TRBD1 (6 bases). Trimming took 0 bases from V and 7 from J, leaving 16 bases between them. Germline CDR1 and CDR2: SGHNT and YYREEE (reference sequence). The CDR3 extends over 16 amino acids.

The table lists this clone with a few counts. V is TRBV7-2 and J is TRBJ2-1; TRBD1 aligns across 9 bases. The CDR3 length is 14 residues. After removal of 1 base from V and 6 bases from J, the junction contained 1 base not matched to a gene. CDR1 and CDR2 (germline): SGHTA, FQGNSA. Written as DNA, the CDR3 is TGTGCCAGCAGCTTAGGGGGACAGGGCAATGAGCAGTTCTTC. It is translated as CASSLGGQGNEQFF.

The J gene is TRBJ1-2, the V gene TRBV19; TRBD1 agrees at 8 bases. Germline V lookup: CDR1 LNHDA, CDR2 SQIVND (reference sequence). The trim removed 6 bases at V and 3 bases at J, leaving 3 bases unmatched. This CDR3 is built from 13 residues. CDR3 nucleotides: TGTGCCAGTAGGGCGACAGGGGACTATGGCTACACCTTC. Translating gives CASRATGDYGYTF.

This clone was recorded once. The chain couples TRBV10-3 to TRBJ1-5, with 7 bases that match TRBD1. J lost 2 bases, V lost 5 bases, and 3 bases had no gene match. This CDR3 contains 14 residues. Germline CDR1 and CDR2: ENHRY and SYGVKD. The CDR3 loop is CAISPGGGNQPQHF. DNA of the CDR3: TGTGCCATCAGTCCAGGGGGAGGCAATCAGCCCCAGCATTTT.

V and J are TRBV6-1 and TRBJ2-6; D is perhaps TRBD1 (5 bases). The CDR3 totals 14 residues. The V gene's germline CDR1 is MNHNS and CDR2 SASEGT. V lost 4 bases and J lost 4, with 8 bases in between. Written as DNA, the CDR3 is TGTGCCAGCAGTGCAGGGTTCGGGGCCAACGTCCTGACTTTC. Translated: CASSAGFGANVLTF.

The chain joins TRBV10-3 to TRBJ1-2; tentative D call: TRBD1 (5 bases). The CDR3 runs 12 residues. The germline CDR1 and CDR2 sequences are ENHRY and SYGVKD. Trimming removed 5 bases at V and 5 bases at J, with 9 bases between. In DNA form, the CDR3 reads TGTGCCATCAGTACGACAGATTATGGCTACACCTTC. Translation: CAISTTDYGYTF.

The V and J genes are TRBV6-5 and TRBJ2-7; possibly TRBD1 for D (5 bases). The germline CDR1 and CDR2 sequences are MNHEY and SVGAGI. The CDR3 is made up of 13 amino acids. The germline V and J ends were trimmed by 5 bases and 8 bases, with 16 bases remaining between them. CDR3 sequence: CASSREGVRQQYF. The DNA for the CDR3 is TGTGCCAGCAGTAGGGAAGGGGTCCGGCAGCAGTACTTC.

The chain employs TRBV4-2 and TRBJ2-2; perhaps TRBD2 as D (5 bases). The CDR3 length is 16 residues. Germline V lookup: CDR1 LGHNA, CDR2 YNFKEQ. Between the trimmed V and J ends, which lost 4 bases and 2 bases, there was a span of 14 bases. The CDR3 DNA follows: TGTGCCAGCAGCCGGAGGCAGGTTAGAAACACCGGGGAGCTGTTTTTT. The encoded protein is CASSRRQVRNTGELFF.

The chain carries TRBV5-1 and TRBJ1-1, with a tentative D call TRBD1 (5 bases). The germline V gene encodes CDR1 SGHRS and CDR2 YFSETQ. The CDR3 contains 14 residues. V lost 4 bases and J lost 4, with 14 bases in between. The CDR3 here is CASSTRRGGTEAFF. In DNA form, the CDR3 reads TGCGCCAGCAGCACCCGCCGGGGGGGCACTGAAGCTTTCTTT.

This chain connects TRBV5-1 to TRBJ1-4, with D possibly TRBD1 on 6 matching bases. Between the trimmed V and J ends, which lost 0 bases and 3 bases, there was a span of 9 bases. The CDR3 totals 15 residues. In germline, CDR1 is SGHRS, CDR2 YFSETQ. The CDR3 reads CASSLDRAPNEKLFF. CDR3 bases: TGCGCCAGCAGCTTGGACAGGGCGCCTAATGAAAAACTGTTTTTT. Looking up the rest from reference TRBV5-1 and TRBJ1-4 gives the full variable domain: KAGVTQTPRYLIKTRGQQVTLSCSPISGHRSVSWYQQTPGQGLQFLFEYFSETQRNKGNFPGRFSGRQFSNSRSEMNVSTLELGDSALYLCASSLDRAPNEKLFFGSGTQLSVL.

The chain employs TRBV18 and TRBJ2-5; the D is unclear. V lost 5 bases to trimming and J lost 2 bases, with 6 bases between them. CDR3 length equals 12 residues. CDR1 is KGHSH, CDR2 LQKENI, per germline. CDR3 loop: CASSNQQETQYF. CDR3 nucleotide sequence: TGTGCCAGCTCAAATCAACAAGAGACCCAGTACTTC.

This clone was seen only once. V and J are TRBV2 and TRBJ2-1; 10 positions match TRBD2. Per germline, CDR1 SNHLY and CDR2 FYNNEI. This CDR3 is built from 15 residues. V was pared by 1 base and J by 7 bases, with 4 bases of the junction left unmatched. CDR3 loop: CASSEERGGDNEQFF. The DNA for the CDR3 is TGTGCCAGCAGTGAAGAGCGGGGGGGTGATAATGAGCAGTTCTTC. Complete variable domain (other parts from reference TRBV2 and TRBJ2-1): EPEVTQTPSHQVTQMGQEVILRCVPISNHLYFYWYRQILGQKVEFLVSFYNNEISEKSEIFDDQFSVERPDGSNFTLKIRSTKLEDSAMYFCASSEERGGDNEQFFGPGTRLTVL.

The rearrangement links TRBV11-2 to TRBJ1-2; 7 bases line up with TRBD1. The CDR3 runs to 15 residues. Germline loops: CDR1 SGHAT, CDR2 FQNNGV. The ends lost 5 bases at V and 3 bases at J; junction bases unmatched: 9. The CDR3 loop reads CASSTGPGGYYGYTF. The CDR3 DNA is TGTGCCAGCAGCACCGGTCCAGGGGGGTACTATGGCTACACCTTC.

V gene TRBV28 combines with J gene TRBJ2-6; tentative D call: TRBD1 (6 bases). V was trimmed by 5 bases and J by 1 base, leaving 9 bases between them. CDR3 size: 15 residues. Germline assignment: CDR1 MDHEN and CDR2 SYDVKM. The DNA of the CDR3 is TGTGCCAGCAGTCTACAGGGTTCTGGGGCCAACGTCCTGACTTTC. This sequence encodes CASSLQGSGANVLTF.

Only a few counts were recorded for this clone. The V gene is TRBV6-1, the J gene TRBJ1-5; 9 bases are shared with TRBD1. The CDR3 runs 14 residues. Trimming cost V 4 bases and J 6 bases; bases outside gene matches: 4. Germline lookup yields CDR1 MNHNS and CDR2 SASEGT. CDR3 sequence: CASSATGGGQPQHF. CDR3 DNA sequence: TGTGCCAGCAGTGCCACAGGGGGCGGTCAGCCCCAGCATTTT.

The chain joins TRBV10-2 to TRBJ2-1; 10 bases align to TRBD1. Germline trimming cut 5 bases from V and 3 bases from J; bases unmatched to any gene: 4. Germline loops: CDR1 WSHSY, CDR2 SAAADI. The CDR3 sequence is 15 residues long. The DNA of the CDR3 is TGCGCCAGCAGTTCCGGGACAGGGGTCTACAATGAGCAGTTCTTC. It encodes CASSSGTGVYNEQFF.

V and J are TRBV7-2 and TRBJ2-7; 9 positions agree with TRBD2. The CDR3 runs 15 residues. J lost 3 bases, V lost 4 bases, and 7 bases had no gene match. Germline V gene sequence: CDR1 SGHTA, CDR2 FQGNSA. The CDR3 loop reads CASSSRGGDYYEQYF. The CDR3 DNA reads TGTGCCAGCAGCTCGCGGGGGGGCGATTACTACGAGCAGTACTTC.

This chain connects TRBV7-9 to TRBJ1-6; D remains ambiguous. CDR1 is SEHNR and CDR2 is FQNEAQ in the germline V gene (reference sequence). The CDR3 length is 16 residues. V lost 2 bases to trimming and J lost 0 bases, with 8 bases between them. The chain's CDR3 is CASSLTVPSYNSPLHF. The DNA for the CDR3 is TGTGCCAGCAGCTTAACTGTACCCTCCTATAATTCACCCCTCCACTTT.

This chain uses TRBV27 with TRBJ1-2, with D possibly matching TRBD1 (6 bases). The CDR3 sequence is 14 residues long. From germline, CDR1 is MNHEY and CDR2 SMNVEV (reference sequence). Trimming stripped 6 bases from V and 8 bases from J, with 19 bases between. In DNA form, the CDR3 reads TGTGCCAGCAGCCCCGACAGGATGGGCTACGGCTACACCTTC. Translation gives CASSPDRMGYGYTF.

This sequence joins TRBV4-2 and TRBJ1-1; the D gene is possibly TRBD1 (5 bases). Trimming took 4 bases from V and 1 from J, leaving 13 bases between them. The CDR3 sequence is 15 residues long. Germline V gives CDR1 LGHNA, CDR2 YNFKEQ. Written as DNA, the CDR3 is TGTGCCAGCAGCCTTCATATGACAGAGAACACTGAAGCTTTCTTT. Translation gives CASSLHMTENTEAFF.

The chain is built from TRBV18 and TRBJ2-1, with 9 bases aligning to TRBD2. Germline V gene lookup returns CDR1 KGHSH and CDR2 LQKENI. V lost 3 bases, J lost 4 bases, and 4 bases stayed unmatched. CDR3 size: 15 residues. CDR3 protein: CASSPQRGEYNEQFF. CDR3 DNA sequence: TGTGCCAGCTCACCGCAGCGGGGGGAGTACAATGAGCAGTTCTTC.

This rearrangement joins TRBV4-2 to TRBJ1-2; 12 bases agree with TRBD1. CDR3 length equals 17 residues. The V segment lost 3 bases and the J segment 8 bases; nucleotides outside the gene matches: 13. Germline CDR1 LGHNA, CDR2 YNFKEQ. The CDR3 DNA reads TGTGCCAGCAGCCACCAGATTGGGGGACAGGGGGCATCAGGCTACACCTTC. Translating gives CASSHQIGGQGASGYTF.

V usage is TRBV5-1 and J usage is TRBJ1-4, with TRBD1 as a possible D gene (6 bases). The germline CDR1 and CDR2 sequences are SGHRS and YFSETQ. The V gene lost 3 bases and the J gene lost 8 bases, with 11 bases spanning the gap. The CDR3 sequence is 13 residues long. CDR3 sequence reads: CASSYSDREKLFF. The CDR3 DNA follows: TGCGCCAGCAGCTATAGCGACAGGGAAAAACTGTTTTTT.

The chain employs TRBV2 and TRBJ2-7; TRBD2 aligns across 7 bases. CDR1 is SNHLY and CDR2 is FYNNEI in the germline V gene. The length of the CDR3 is 14 residues. The CDR3 DNA reads as TGTGCAAGTAAAGCGGGGTTGGGGATCTACGAGCAGTACTTC. Its translation is CASKAGLGIYEQYF. The full variable domain, with the rest looked up from reference TRBV2 and TRBJ2-7, is EPEVTQTPSHQVTQMGQEVILRCVPISNHLYFYWYRQILGQKVEFLVSFYNNEISEKSEIFDDQFSVERPDGSNFTLKIRSTKLEDSAMYFCASKAGLGIYEQYFGPGTRLTVT.

In its sample, this clone was seen once. This chain joins TRBV30 and TRBJ1-3; no reliable D call. Germline V lookup: CDR1 GTSNPN, CDR2 SVGIG (reference sequence). V was trimmed by 8 bases and J by 7 bases, leaving 18 bases between them. CDR3 length: 13 residues. This CDR3 reads CARTRLPRNTIYF. The CDR3 nucleotides read TGTGCCCGGACCCGGTTGCCGAGGAACACCATATATTTT.

CDR3 nucleotide sequence: TGTGCCTGGATGGCAGGGTCGTGGTCACCCCTCCACTTT. This encodes CAWMAGSWSPLHF. The genes are TRBV30 and TRBJ1-6; possibly TRBD1 for D (5 bases). Germline loops: CDR1 GTSNPN, CDR2 SVGIG (reference sequence). Between the trimmed V and J ends, which lost 4 bases and 10 bases, there was a span of 14 bases. The CDR3 spans 13 residues.